This T cell receptor (beta chain) was profiled in a study of human thymus T cells. Study-level results: Usage of V and J genes appeared biased in thymic and blood repertoires.

Only in-frame clones appear in the TCRdb table, and some are missing; sequencing was by immunoSEQ multiplex PCR. Among around 44,000 clones, approximately 95% were seen once, and the ten largest hold roughly 0.12%. Donors were healthy Finnish babies undergoing corrective operations for congenital heart defects. During surgery, about 0.45-1 mL peripheral blood was drawn from four of eight donors. All available leukocytes, rather than a set cell count, yielded the blood DNA. CDR1 is SGHRS and CDR2 is YFSETQ in the germline V gene. With 4 bases clipped from V and 7 bases from J, the junction kept 4 bases outside the gene matches. CDR3 length equals 14 residues. On this clone itself: The antigen is not known.

The specimen sequenced was blood. The rearrangement joins TRBV5-1 to TRBJ1-6; 8 nucleotides line up with TRBD1. This TCR was sampled from a boy under two years old with a congenital heart defect but otherwise immunologically healthy. This CDR3 reads CASSLGQGNSPLHF. Here the CDR3 DNA reads TGCGCCAGCAGCCTAGGACAGGGCAATTCACCCCTCCACTTT.